The clone carrying this TCR beta chain came up many times. CDR3 length: 14 amino acids. The germline CDR1 and CDR2 sequences are SQVTM and ANQGSEA. The V gene end was trimmed by 7 bases and the J gene end by 3 bases; junction bases not matched to a gene: 8. This record belongs to a study of patients and donors after allogeneic stem cell transplantation. TCRdb reprocessed the RT-PCR reads via MiXCR and lists one record per CDR3 protein. The sample contains over 400,000 distinct CDR3 sequences, approximately 16% of which appear only once. Sequenced: blood, either unsorted or a sorted T cell fraction (not recorded which). This TCR derives from a human donor who was either an allogeneic HSCT recipient or a stem cell or donor lymphocyte infusion donor (not recorded which). It is not recorded whose cells these are; they may come from a transplant donor. The V and J genes are TRBV29-1 and TRBJ2-2, with 7 bases aligning to TRBD1. CDR3 in amino acids: CSAVQGPDTGELFF. CDR3 DNA sequence: TGCAGCGCAGTACAGGGGCCCGACACCGGGGAGCTGTTTTTT.